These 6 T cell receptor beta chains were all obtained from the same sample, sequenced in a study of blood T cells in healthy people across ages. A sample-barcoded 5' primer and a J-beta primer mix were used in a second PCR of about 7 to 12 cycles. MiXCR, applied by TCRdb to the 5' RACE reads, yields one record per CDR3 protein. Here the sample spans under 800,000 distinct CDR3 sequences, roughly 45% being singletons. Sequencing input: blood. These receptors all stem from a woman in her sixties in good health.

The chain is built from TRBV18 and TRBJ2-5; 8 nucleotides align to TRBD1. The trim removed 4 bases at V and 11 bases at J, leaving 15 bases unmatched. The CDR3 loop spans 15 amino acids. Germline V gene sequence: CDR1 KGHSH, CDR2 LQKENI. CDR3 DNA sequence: TGTGCCAGCTCACACGGACAGGGCTGGAGCAATGAGCAGTACTTC. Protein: CASSHGQGWSNEQYF. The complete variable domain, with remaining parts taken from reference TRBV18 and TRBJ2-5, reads NAGVMQNPRHLVRRRGQEARLRCSPMKGHSHVYWYRQLPEEGLKFMVYLQKENIIDESGMPKERFSAEFPKEGPSILRIQQVVRGDSAAYFCASSHGQGWSNEQYFGPGTRLLVL.

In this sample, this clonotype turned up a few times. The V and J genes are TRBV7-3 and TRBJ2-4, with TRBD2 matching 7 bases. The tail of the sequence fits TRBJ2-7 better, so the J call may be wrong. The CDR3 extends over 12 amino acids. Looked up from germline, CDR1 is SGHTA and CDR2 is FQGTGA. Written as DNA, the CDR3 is TGTGCCAGCAGCCGTCGGGGGGACGAGCAGTACTTC. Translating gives CASSRRGDEQYF.

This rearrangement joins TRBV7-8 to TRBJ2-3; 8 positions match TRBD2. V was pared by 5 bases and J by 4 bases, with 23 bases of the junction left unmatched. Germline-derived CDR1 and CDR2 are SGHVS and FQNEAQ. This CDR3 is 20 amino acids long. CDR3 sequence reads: CASSGRRKKDGGGPADTQYF. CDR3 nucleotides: TGTGCCAGCAGCGGGCGAAGGAAAAAGGACGGGGGGGGCCCCGCAGATACGCAGTATTTT.

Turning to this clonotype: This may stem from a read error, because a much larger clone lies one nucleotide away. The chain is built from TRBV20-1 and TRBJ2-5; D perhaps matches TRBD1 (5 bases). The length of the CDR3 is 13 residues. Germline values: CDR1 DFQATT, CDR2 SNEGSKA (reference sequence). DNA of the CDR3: TGCAGTGCTACCCAGACAGACCACGAGACCCAGTACTTC. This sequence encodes CSATQTDHETQYF.

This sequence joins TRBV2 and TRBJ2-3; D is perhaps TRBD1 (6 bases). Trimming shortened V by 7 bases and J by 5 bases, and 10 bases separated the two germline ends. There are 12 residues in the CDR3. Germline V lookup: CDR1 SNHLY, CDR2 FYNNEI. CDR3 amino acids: CASNLRGDTQYF. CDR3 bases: TGTGCCAGCAACCTCAGGGGAGATACGCAGTATTTT.

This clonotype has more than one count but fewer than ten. CDR3 residues: CASSSQRGSDEQFF. The CDR3 DNA follows: TGTGCCAGCTCATCACAAAGGGGATCGGATGAGCAGTTCTTC. The V call is TRBV18, the J call TRBJ2-1; the D gene is possibly TRBD1 (5 bases). Trimming left V 5 bases short and J 8 bases short, with 16 bases between. Germline V gene data show CDR1 as KGHSH and CDR2 as LQKENI. The CDR3 spans 14 residues.